The 4 T cell receptor beta chains in this list originate from one sample, sequenced in a study of T cell clonality in common variable immunodeficiency. Using immunoSEQ multiplex PCR, the repertoire was profiled, and TCRdb retains in-frame clones only, with some absent. In total the sample includes about 39,000 clones, none of them seen once. The source material was peripheral blood mononuclear cells. These TCRs come from a person aged 18 to 70 in good health.

This clone was picked up a small number of times. The read halts 3 residues ahead of the CDR3 end, with the missing end drawn from the germline J gene. This rearrangement joins TRBV19 to TRBJ2-3; 16 bases line up with TRBD2. CDR3 size: 18 residues. Germline values: CDR1 LNHDA, CDR2 SQIVND (reference sequence). The CDR3 sequence is CASSQPGTSGRARETQYF. The CDR3 bases that were read are TGTGCCAGTAGCCAACCAGGGACTAGCGGGAGGGCCAGGGAGACG.

This clone was seen repeatedly, ten times or more. The read falls 3 residues short of the CDR3 end, and the missing part is taken from the germline J gene. The V and J genes are TRBV4-2 and TRBJ2-3; no firm D call. Per the germline V gene, CDR1 is LGHNA and CDR2 is YNFKEQ. The CDR3 consists of 15 residues. The CDR3 sequence is CASSQELSPVAAQYF. The sequenced CDR3 bases are TGTGCCAGCAGCCAAGAGCTCAGTCCGGTCGCGGCG.

In this sample, this clone turned up many times. The missing CDR3 end, 3 residues past where the read stops, is filled in from the germline J gene. The gene calls are TRBV5-1 and TRBJ2-3; D might be TRBD2 (5 bases). Germline V CDR1 and CDR2: SGHRS, YFSETQ. Trimming stripped 4 bases from V and 6 bases from J, with 12 bases between. This CDR3 is 13 amino acids long. The sequenced part of the CDR3 DNA is TGCGCCAGCAGCACTAGAGGCCCGGATACG. This sequence encodes CASSTRGPDT. In full, the CDR3 is CASSTRGPDTQYF.

Ten or more counts support this clone. The CDR3 extends 3 residues past the end of the read, so its final part is completed from the germline J gene. The rearrangement uses TRBV6-4 and TRBJ1-2; TRBD1 agrees at 7 bases. Germline V gene sequence: CDR1 MRHNA, CDR2 SNTAGT. This CDR3 contains 15 residues. Trimming cost V 3 bases and J 1 base; bases outside gene matches: 5. The sequenced part of the CDR3 DNA is TGTGCCAGCAGTGATCGGCAGGGGGATAACTATGGC. As protein: CASSDRQGDNYG. The whole CDR3 sequence is CASSDRQGDNYGYTF.